Presented here are 19 T cell receptor beta chains from one specimen sequenced in a study of T-cell memory formation after mild COVID-19. TCRdb called the 5' RACE reads again in MiXCR, with one record for every CDR3 protein. The table lists 250,000 to 400,000 distinct CDR3 sequences, more than 13% of them singletons, with around a fifth in the top ten. The sample consisted of PBMCs or a T cell subset sorted from them (not recorded which). The receptors come from a young man who had mild COVID-19 (a few samples of this study predate the infection). Cell type and time point are not known.

This clonotype appeared a few times. The gene calls are TRBV3-1 and TRBJ1-1, with TRBD1 matching 10 bases. This CDR3 is 15 amino acids long. V gave up 2 bases and J gave up 11 bases; unmatched junction bases: 11. Germline CDR1 LGHDT, CDR2 YNNKEL (reference sequence). CDR3 sequence reads: CASSQPGQGSLGAFF. The CDR3 DNA sequence: TGTGCCAGCAGCCAACCGGGACAGGGGAGCCTCGGGGCTTTCTTT.

This clonotype has only one observation. The chain is built from TRBV20-1 and TRBJ1-5; 8 bases map to TRBD1. The CDR3 consists of 13 residues. The V gene's germline CDR1 is DFQATT and CDR2 SNEGSKA (reference sequence). V was pared by 3 bases and J by 6 bases, with 4 bases of the junction left unmatched. CDR3 amino acids: CSARTGASQPQHF. As DNA, the CDR3 is TGCAGTGCTAGGACAGGGGCTTCTCAGCCCCAGCATTTT.

This clonotype was picked up a small number of times. This chain uses TRBV28 with TRBJ2-7; TRBD1 is a possible D gene (6 bases). The ends were cut back, 3 bases at V and 2 bases at J, with 26 bases in the middle. The CDR3 extends over 19 amino acids. CDR1 is MDHEN and CDR2 is SYDVKM in the germline V gene. The CDR3 DNA is TGTGCCAGCAGTTTGAACACGCTGGCCCGGGGACACCTTCCCTACGAGCAGTACGTC. Encoded protein: CASSLNTLARGHLPYEQYV.

The CDR3 region has the DNA TGCGCCAGCAGGACGAACCCTGGGCGCACTGAAGCTTTCTTT. Residues: CASRTNPGRTEAFF. V gene TRBV5-1 combines with J gene TRBJ1-1; the D is unclear. This CDR3 spans 14 amino acids. The germline V gene encodes CDR1 SGHRS and CDR2 YFSETQ. The V and J ends lost 5 bases and 4 bases respectively, with 15 bases between them.

This clonotype was found a few times. This chain joins TRBV4-3 and TRBJ2-1; possible D gene TRBD2, 6 bases. CDR1 LGHNA and CDR2 YSLEER come from the germline V gene. V shed 4 bases and J shed 5 bases, with 9 bases lying between them. The CDR3 is 13 amino acids. DNA of the CDR3: TGCGCCAGCAGCCCCGGGAGCAACAATGAGCAGTTCTTC. Amino acids: CASSPGSNNEQFF.

The chain couples TRBV10-3 to TRBJ1-2, with D unresolved. CDR1 ENHRY and CDR2 SYGVKD come from the germline V gene. CDR3 size: 13 residues. Trimming stripped 4 bases from V and 3 bases from J, with 9 bases between. CDR3 coding DNA: TGTGCCATCAGTGGCTCGGGCGACTATGGCTACACCTTC. Translated: CAISGSGDYGYTF.

The rearrangement uses TRBV30 and TRBJ2-7; perhaps TRBD2 as D (5 bases). The CDR3 runs 12 residues. Germline V CDR1 and CDR2: GTSNPN, SVGIG (reference sequence). Trimming took 0 bases from V and 2 from J, leaving 5 bases between them. The CDR3 loop reads CAWSVGAYEQYF. The DNA for the CDR3 is TGTGCCTGGAGTGTCGGGGCCTACGAGCAGTACTTC.

The chain uses TRBV6-1 and TRBJ2-7; perhaps TRBD1 as D (5 bases). V was trimmed by 3 bases and J by 3 bases, leaving 6 bases between them. The CDR3 length is 12 residues. The germline V gene has CDR1 MNHNS and CDR2 SASEGT. The CDR3 sequence: CASSDTGYEQYF. The CDR3 DNA sequence: TGTGCCAGCAGTGATACAGGCTACGAGCAGTACTTC.

V usage is TRBV11-2 and J usage is TRBJ1-2, with TRBD1 matching over 10 bases. Unmatched junction bases numbered 8, after V lost 0 bases and J lost 4 bases. The CDR3 runs to 17 residues. Germline CDR1 and CDR2: SGHAT and FQNNGV. The CDR3 here is CASSLDLGGQGFYGYTF. For the CDR3, the DNA is TGTGCCAGCAGCTTAGATCTCGGGGGACAGGGGTTCTATGGCTACACCTTC.

The sample holds many counts of this clonotype. The chain uses TRBV2 and TRBJ2-7; D gene ambiguous. This CDR3 spans 12 amino acids. Trimming removed 3 bases at V and 0 bases at J, with 3 bases between. CDR1 and CDR2 (germline): SNHLY, FYNNEI. This CDR3 reads CASSDNSYEQYV. CDR3 nucleotides: TGTGCCAGCAGTGACAACTCCTACGAGCAGTACGTC.

This clonotype has a handful of counts. The CDR3 nucleotides are TGTGCCAGCAGCTTGATAACCCGGGACTTAGCGCAGTATTTT. Encoded protein: CASSLITRDLAQYF. V is TRBV7-2 and J is TRBJ2-3; the D gene is possibly TRBD2 (6 bases). CDR1 is SGHTA and CDR2 is FQGNSA in the germline V gene. Trimming cost V 3 bases and J 10 bases, with 17 bases left between them. The CDR3 sequence is 14 residues long.

This clonotype has a handful of counts. CDR3 sequence: CASSFGANEKLFF. The CDR3 coding sequence is TGTGCCAGCAGTTTTGGGGCTAATGAAAAACTGTTTTTT. The chain employs TRBV28 and TRBJ1-4; D unclear. V was cut by 3 bases and J by 3 bases, with 5 bases left in between. This CDR3 is 13 amino acids long. Per germline, CDR1 MDHEN and CDR2 SYDVKM. The variable domain in full, completed from reference TRBV28 and TRBJ1-4, reads DVKVTQSSRYLVKRTGEKVFLECVQDMDHENMFWYRQDPGLGLRLIYFSYDVKMKEKGDIPEGYSVSREKKERFSLILESASTNQTSMYLCASSFGANEKLFFGSGTQLSVL.

This clonotype appeared a few times. The V and J genes are TRBV4-2 and TRBJ2-1; D unclear. Germline V lookup: CDR1 LGHNA, CDR2 YNFKEQ. V shed 1 base and J shed 8 bases, with 12 bases lying between them. This CDR3 is 14 amino acids long. In DNA, the CDR3 is TGTGCCAGCAGCCAAGTTTCTGGGTCCCATGAGCAGTTCTTC. It is translated as CASSQVSGSHEQFF.

The chain employs TRBV7-2 and TRBJ2-5, with D possibly being TRBD1 or TRBD2 (5 bases each). The CDR3 spans 16 residues. V was clipped by 3 bases and J by 2 bases, with 16 bases between them. Germline loops: CDR1 SGHTA, CDR2 FQGNSA. Here the CDR3 DNA reads TGTGCCAGCAGCTTTGGTGGGGCGCGAGGGCAAGAGACCCAGTACTTC. Its translation: CASSFGGARGQETQYF.

This clonotype was seen at least ten times. The rearrangement uses TRBV3-1 and TRBJ1-1; TRBD1 might be the D (5 bases). Trimming stripped 4 bases from V and 11 bases from J, with 14 bases between. CDR1 LGHDT and CDR2 YNNKEL come from the germline V gene (reference sequence). The CDR3 is 12 residues long. The CDR3 loop reads CASSPRGRRAFF. The DNA of the CDR3 is TGTGCCAGCAGCCCCCGGGGCAGGAGGGCTTTCTTT.

The V gene is TRBV10-3, the J gene TRBJ1-1; maybe TRBD1 (5 bases). This CDR3 is 14 amino acids long. V was clipped by 6 bases and J by 1 base, with 12 bases between them. The germline CDR1 and CDR2 sequences are ENHRY and SYGVKD. CDR3 loop: CAISVVDRNTEAFF. Written as DNA, the CDR3 is TGTGCCATCAGCGTAGTCGACAGGAACACTGAAGCTTTCTTT.

The chain employs TRBV25-1 and TRBJ2-5; 7 bases map to TRBD1. This CDR3 region has 15 residues. Germline values: CDR1 MGHDK, CDR2 SYGVNS. J was trimmed by 5 bases and V by 7 bases; bases with no gene match: 13. CDR3 sequence: CASTDRVVAGETQYF. The CDR3 region has the DNA TGTGCCAGCACTGACAGGGTGGTGGCCGGGGAGACCCAGTACTTC.

The chain couples TRBV5-1 to TRBJ1-6, with 7 bases that match TRBD1. The ends lost 3 bases at V and 6 bases at J; junction bases unmatched: 9. CDR3 size: 16 residues. Germline V CDR1 and CDR2: SGHRS, YFSETQ. The CDR3 region is CASSSHRDSFNSPLHF. The CDR3 region has the DNA TGCGCCAGCAGCTCCCACCGGGACAGCTTTAATTCACCCCTCCACTTT.

This clonotype was seen only a few times. The rearrangement uses TRBV4-3 and TRBJ2-3; D is unresolved. Germline V gene data show CDR1 as LGHNA and CDR2 as YSLEER. V was cut by 0 bases and J by 6 bases, with 7 bases left in between. This CDR3 has 13 residues. CDR3 bases: TGCGCCAGCAGCCAAGAGGGTTGGGATACGCAGTATTTT. Translation gives CASSQEGWDTQYF.